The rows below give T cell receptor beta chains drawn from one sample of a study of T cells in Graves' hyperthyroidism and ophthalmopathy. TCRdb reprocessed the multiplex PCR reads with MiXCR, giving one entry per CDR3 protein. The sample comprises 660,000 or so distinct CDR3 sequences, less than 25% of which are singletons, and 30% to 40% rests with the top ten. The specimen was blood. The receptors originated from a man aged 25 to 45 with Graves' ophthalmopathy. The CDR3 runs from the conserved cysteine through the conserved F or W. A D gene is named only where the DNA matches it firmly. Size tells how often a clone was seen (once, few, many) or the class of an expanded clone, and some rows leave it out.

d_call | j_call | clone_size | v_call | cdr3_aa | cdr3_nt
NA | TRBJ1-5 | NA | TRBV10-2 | CASSEREGYSNQPQHF | TGCGCCAGCAGTGAGCGTGAAGGATATAGCAATCAGCCCCAGCATTTT
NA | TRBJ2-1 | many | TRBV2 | CASSDGDSYNEQFF | TGTGCCAGCAGTGATGGGGATTCCTACAATGAGCAGTTCTTC
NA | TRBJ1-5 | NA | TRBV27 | CASREQDSNQPQHF | TGTGCCAGCAGAGAGCAGGATAGCAATCAGCCCCAGCATTTT
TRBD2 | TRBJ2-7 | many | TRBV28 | CASSLVGGSSYEQYF | TGTGCCAGCAGCTTAGTCGGCGGGAGCTCCTACGAGCAGTACTTC
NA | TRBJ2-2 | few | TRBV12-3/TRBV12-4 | CASSFRGATTGELFF | TGTGCCAGCAGTTTCCGAGGGGCGACCACCGGGGAGCTGTTTTTT
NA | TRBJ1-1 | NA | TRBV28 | CASGSWVDTEAFF | TGTGCCAGCGGTTCCTGGGTGGACACTGAAGCTTTCTTT
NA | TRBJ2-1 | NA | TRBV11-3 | CASSLEGGPSSYNEQFF | TGTGCCAGCAGCTTAGAGGGGGGGCCAAGCTCCTACAATGAGCAGTTCTTC
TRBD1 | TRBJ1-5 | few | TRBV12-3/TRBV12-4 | CASSFVAGGMAQHF | TGTGCCAGCAGTTTTGTTGCAGGGGGGATGGCCCAGCATTTT
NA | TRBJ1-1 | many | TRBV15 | CATSRLLQGANTEAFF | TGTGCCACCAGCAGACTTCTACAGGGTGCGAACACTGAAGCTTTCTTT
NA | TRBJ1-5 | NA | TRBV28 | CASRGGGFRQPQHF | TGTGCCAGCAGAGGGGGGGGGTTTCGGCAGCCCCAGCATTTT
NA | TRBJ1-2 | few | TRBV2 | CASRRTSHDGYTF | TGTGCCAGCAGGCGGACATCTCATGATGGCTACACCTTC
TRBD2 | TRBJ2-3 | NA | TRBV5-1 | CASSLGGTSSMADTQYF | TGCGCCAGCAGCTTGGGCGGGACTAGCAGTATGGCAGATACGCAGTATTTT
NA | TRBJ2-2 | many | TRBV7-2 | CASSLGGLNTGELFF | TGTGCCAGCAGCTTAGGAGGGCTGAACACCGGGGAGCTGTTTTTT
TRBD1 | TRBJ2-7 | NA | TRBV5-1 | CASRPGTGDYEQYF | TGCGCCAGCCGTCCCGGGACAGGGGACTACGAGCAGTACTTC
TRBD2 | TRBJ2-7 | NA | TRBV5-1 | CASSFTGTSGNYEQYF | TGCGCCAGCAGCTTCACCGGGACTAGCGGGAACTACGAGCAGTACTTC
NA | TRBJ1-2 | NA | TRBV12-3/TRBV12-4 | CASSEERYYGYTF | TGTGCCAGCAGTGAAGAACGGTACTATGGCTACACCTTC
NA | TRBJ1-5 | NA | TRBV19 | CASSSRAGEGHQPQHF | TGTGCCAGTAGTAGCCGTGCAGGGGAGGGCCATCAGCCCCAGCATTTT
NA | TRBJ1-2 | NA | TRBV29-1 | CSVEGTAYGYTF | TGCAGCGTTGAAGGGACAGCTTATGGCTACACCTTC
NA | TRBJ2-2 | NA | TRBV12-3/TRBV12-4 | CASSEKDNTGELFF | TGTGCCAGCAGTGAGAAGGACAACACCGGGGAGCTGTTTTTT
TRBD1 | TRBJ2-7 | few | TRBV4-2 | CASSQGTGQSYEQYF | TGTGCCAGCAGCCAAGGGACGGGACAGTCCTACGAGCAGTACTTC
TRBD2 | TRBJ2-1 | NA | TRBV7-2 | CASSLPAGGPNEQFF | TGTGCCAGCAGCTTACCGGCGGGAGGTCCCAATGAGCAGTTCTTC
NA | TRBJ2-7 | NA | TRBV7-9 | CASSITGYEQYF | TGTGCCAGCAGCATCACAGGGTACGAGCAGTACTTC
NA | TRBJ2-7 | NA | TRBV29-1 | CSVLGRTYEQYF | TGCAGCGTTCTGGGCCGGACCTACGAGCAGTACTTC
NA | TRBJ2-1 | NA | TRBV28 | CASGVHEQFF | TGTGCCAGCGGCGTCCATGAGCAGTTCTTC
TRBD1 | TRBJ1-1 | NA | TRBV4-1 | CASSQDPPQTGDPEAFF | TGCGCCAGCAGCCAAGATCCGCCCCAAACAGGGGACCCTGAAGCTTTCTTT
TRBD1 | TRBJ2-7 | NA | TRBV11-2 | CASSRDRDYKQYF | TGTGCCAGCAGCCGGGACAGAGACTACAAGCAGTACTTC
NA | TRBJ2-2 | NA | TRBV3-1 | CASRQRGGANTGELFF | TGTGCCAGCAGACAACGAGGAGGCGCGAACACCGGGGAGCTGTTTTTT
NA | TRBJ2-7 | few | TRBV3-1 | CASSQGSDPYEQYF | TGTGCCAGCAGCCAGGGGTCAGATCCCTACGAGCAGTACTTC
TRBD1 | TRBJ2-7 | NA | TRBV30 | CAWSAGQGYEQYF | TGTGCCTGGAGTGCCGGACAGGGCTACGAGCAGTACTTC
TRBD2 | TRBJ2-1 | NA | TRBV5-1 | CASSSSPGLAGGDEQFF | TGCGCCAGCAGCTCCAGCCCGGGACTAGCGGGAGGGGATGAGCAGTTCTTC
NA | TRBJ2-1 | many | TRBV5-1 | CASSWGSEQFF | TGCGCCAGCAGCTGGGGGAGTGAGCAGTTCTTC
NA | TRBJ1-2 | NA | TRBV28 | CASSPPPGLGGYTF | TGTGCCAGCAGCCCTCCCCCCGGCCTTGGGGGCTACACCTTC
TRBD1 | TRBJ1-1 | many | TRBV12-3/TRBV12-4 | CASRLRGTGGTEAFF | TGTGCCAGCAGGTTACGAGGGACAGGGGGCACTGAAGCTTTCTTT
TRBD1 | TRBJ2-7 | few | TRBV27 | CASSQQDRPEQYF | TGTGCCAGCAGTCAACAGGACAGGCCGGAGCAGTACTTC
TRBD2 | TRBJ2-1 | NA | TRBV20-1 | CSAPGSGKSGQFF | TGCAGTGCCCCGGGGAGCGGGAAATCTGGGCAGTTCTTC
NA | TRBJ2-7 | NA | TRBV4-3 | CASSQDVTAYEQYF | TGCGCCAGCAGCCAAGATGTCACCGCCTACGAGCAGTACTTC
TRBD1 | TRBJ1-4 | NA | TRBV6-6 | CASSYSTGGAGKLFF | TGTGCCAGCAGTTACTCTACAGGGGGCGCGGGGAAACTGTTTTTT
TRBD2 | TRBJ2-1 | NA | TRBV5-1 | CASSKGLAVEGGNEQFF | TGCGCCAGCAGCAAGGGACTAGCGGTGGAGGGGGGCAATGAGCAGTTCTTC
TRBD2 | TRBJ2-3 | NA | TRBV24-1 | CATSGLNELAGVTDTQYF | TGTGCCACCAGTGGACTCAATGAACTAGCGGGAGTCACAGATACGCAGTATTTT
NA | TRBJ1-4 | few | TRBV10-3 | CAISERGDNEKLFF | TGTGCCATCAGTGAAAGGGGGGATAATGAAAAACTGTTTTTT
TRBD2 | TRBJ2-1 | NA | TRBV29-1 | CSVEVGLAGGNEQFF | TGCAGCGTTGAAGTTGGACTAGCGGGAGGGAATGAGCAGTTCTTC
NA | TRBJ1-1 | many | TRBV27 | CASSLSPGMGLAEAFF | TGTGCCAGCAGTTTATCGCCAGGGATGGGATTAGCTGAAGCTTTCTTT
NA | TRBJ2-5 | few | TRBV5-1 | CASSLNGGNQETQYF | TGCGCCAGCAGCTTGAACGGAGGAAACCAAGAGACCCAGTACTTC
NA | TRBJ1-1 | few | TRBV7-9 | CASTQAPNTEAFF | TGTGCCAGCACCCAGGCCCCGAACACTGAAGCTTTCTTT
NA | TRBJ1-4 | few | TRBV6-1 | CASGQVVNEKLFF | TGTGCCAGCGGCCAGGTAGTGAATGAAAAACTGTTTTTT
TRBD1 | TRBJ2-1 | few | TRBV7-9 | CASSPRQGRYNEQFF | TGTGCCAGCAGCCCTCGACAGGGCAGGTACAATGAGCAGTTCTTC
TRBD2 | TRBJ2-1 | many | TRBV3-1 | CASSQDLAVSYNEQFF | TGTGCCAGCAGCCAGGACCTAGCGGTATCCTACAATGAGCAGTTCTTC
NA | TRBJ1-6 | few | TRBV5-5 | CASSPEQRSSPLHF | TGTGCCAGCAGTCCTGAACAAAGGAGCTCACCCCTCCACTTT
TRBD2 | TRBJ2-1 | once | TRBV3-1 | CASSQVISSGRVYNEQFF | TGTGCCAGCAGCCAAGTTATTTCTAGCGGGAGAGTTTACAATGAGCAGTTCTTC
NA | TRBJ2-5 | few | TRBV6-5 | CASSYSDELQETQYF | TGTGCCAGCAGTTACTCAGACGAACTTCAAGAGACCCAGTACTTC
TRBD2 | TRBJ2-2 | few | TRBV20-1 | CSARGGRGGSVTGELFF | TGCAGTGCTAGAGGCGGGAGGGGCGGGAGTGTTACGGGGGAGCTGTTTTTT
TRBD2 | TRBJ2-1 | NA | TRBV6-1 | CASSRGGTSGNNERFF | TGTGCCAGCTCTAGGGGCGGGACTAGCGGTAACAATGAGCGGTTCTTC